This T cell receptor (beta chain) comes out of a study of PD-1 blockade in classical Hodgkin lymphoma. Study-level points and caveats: Partial responders and progressors had significantly lower baseline TCR diversity.

As regards this clone: Antigen: not known.

Sample time point: cycle 4 day 1 (C4D1), after less than 7 weeks of nivolumab. Every one of the patients relapsed after autologous stem cell transplantation (brentuximab vedotin exposure was variable). TCRdb's table, derived via immunoSEQ multiplex PCR, lists solely in-frame clones and lacks some. The data hold under 130,000 clones, with roughly 89% observed a single time. The source material was peripheral blood mononuclear cells (PBMCs), sampled before the fourth cycle of nivolumab. The sequence derives from a human donor with classical Hodgkin lymphoma.

The CDR3, as DNA: TGTGCCAGCAGCCATACAGGGTTGTACGAGCAGTACTTC. It yields the protein CASSHTGLYEQYF. V gene TRBV14 combines with J gene TRBJ2-7, with D tentatively TRBD1 (6 bases). CDR3 length: 13 residues. V was trimmed by 3 bases and J by 4 bases, leaving 10 bases between them. Germline V gene data show CDR1 as SGHDN and CDR2 as FVKESK.